This section outlines one T cell receptor beta chain sequence together with its context. The source of the sample is a study of blood T cell repertoires in COVID-19. Repertoires were generated with immunoSEQ multiplex PCR, while TCRdb's copy carries only in-frame clones and drops some. The table has 300,000 to 450,000 clones, 80% to 90% seen once. Self-reported history from a screening survey and questionnaire set each donor's cohort. Sequences were obtained from PBMCs or T cells enriched from blood (not recorded which). The TCR originated in a man aged 35 to 55 in a cohort exposed to, infected with or recovered from COVID-19 (not recorded which).

The CDR3 DNA is TGTGCCAGCAGCGTAGGTCCAGGGGGCTGGGGAGAGACCCAGTACTTC. The encoded protein is CASSVGPGGWGETQYF. V is TRBV9 and J is TRBJ2-5, with TRBD1 matching 8 bases. Germline V gives CDR1 SGDLS, CDR2 YYNGEE. The V segment lost 0 bases and the J segment 4 bases; nucleotides outside the gene matches: 8. This CDR3 region has 16 residues. Together with reference TRBV9 and TRBJ2-5, the CDR3 gives the full variable domain: DSGVTQTPKHLITATGQRVTLRCSPRSGDLSVYWYQQSLDQGLQFLIQYYNGEERAKGNILERFSAQQFPDLHSELNLSSLELGDSALYFCASSVGPGGWGETQYFGPGTRLLVL.